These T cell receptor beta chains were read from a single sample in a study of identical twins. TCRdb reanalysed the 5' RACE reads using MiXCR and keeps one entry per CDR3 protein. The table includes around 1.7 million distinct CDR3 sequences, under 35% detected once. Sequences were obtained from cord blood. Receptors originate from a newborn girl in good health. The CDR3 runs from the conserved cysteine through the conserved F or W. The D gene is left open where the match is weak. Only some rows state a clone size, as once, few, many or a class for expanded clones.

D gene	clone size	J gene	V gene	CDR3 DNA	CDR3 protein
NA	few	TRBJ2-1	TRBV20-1	TGCAGTGCTAGTAGGCGGGAGCAGTTCTTC	CSASRREQFF
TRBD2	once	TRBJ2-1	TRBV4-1	TGCGCCAGCAGCCAAGTTCTCCTAGCGGGATCAGAGACCCAGTTCTTC	CASSQVLLAGSETQFF
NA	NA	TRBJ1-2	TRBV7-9	TGTGCCAGCAGCTTAGACCGCGGTTATGATGGCTACACCTTC	CASSLDRGYDGYTF
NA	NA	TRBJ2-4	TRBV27	TGTGCCAGCAGTTCAGGGCCCGCGGGGAACATTCAGTACTTC	CASSSGPAGNIQYF
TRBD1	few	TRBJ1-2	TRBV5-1	TGCGCCAGCAGCCATGGACAGGGGGCGCGTGGCTACACCTTC	CASSHGQGARGYTF
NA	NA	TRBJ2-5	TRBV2	TGTGCCAGCAGTGAAGGGGGGATAAGGCGAGAGACCCAGTACTTC	CASSEGGIRRETQYF
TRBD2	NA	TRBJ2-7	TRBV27	TGTGCCAGCAGCGTAGGGACTAAACCCTACGAGCAGTACTTC	CASSVGTKPYEQYF
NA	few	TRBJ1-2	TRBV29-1	TGCAGCGTTGACAGTGCAGACTTGTATGGCTACACCTTC	CSVDSADLYGYTF
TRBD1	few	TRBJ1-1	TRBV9	TGTGCCAGCAGCGCCCGACAGGGGTGGGGTTGGGACACTGAAGCTTTCTTT	CASSARQGWGWDTEAFF
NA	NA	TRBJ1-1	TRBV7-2	TGTGCCAGCAGCATAAGCCCCGCCGGGAAGATGAACACTGAAGCTTTCTTT	CASSISPAGKMNTEAFF
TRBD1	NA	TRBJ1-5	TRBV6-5	TGTGCCAGCAGTCACCACCGGGACAGGCCAAATAGCAATCAGCCTCAGCATTTT	CASSHHRDRPNSNQPQHF
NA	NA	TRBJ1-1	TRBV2	TGTGCCAGCATTCCTTTGACAGCTCTGAACACTGAAGCTTTCTTT	CASIPLTALNTEAFF
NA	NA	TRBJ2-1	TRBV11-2	TGTGCCAGCAGCTTAGGCCAGATAATCCTCAATGAGCAGTTCTTC	CASSLGQIILNEQFF
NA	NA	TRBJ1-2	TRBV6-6	TGTGCCAGCAGTTACCCCATCGCCAGGGAGCGGTATGGCTACACCTTC	CASSYPIARERYGYTF
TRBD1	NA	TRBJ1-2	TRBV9	TGTGCCAGCAGCGCGTGGGACAGGGACTATGGCTACACCTTC	CASSAWDRDYGYTF
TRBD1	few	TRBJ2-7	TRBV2	TGTGCCAGCATAGATTTTAGACCGGGACAGGGCTCCCACGAGCAGTACTTC	CASIDFRPGQGSHEQYF
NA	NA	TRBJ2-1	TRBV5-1	TGCGCCAGCAGCGCGGTTCGGGGGACCATATACAATGAGCAGTTCTTC	CASSAVRGTIYNEQFF
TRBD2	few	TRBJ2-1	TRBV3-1	TGTGCCAGCAGCCAAGACTGGACTAGTCACAATGAGCAGTTCTTC	CASSQDWTSHNEQFF
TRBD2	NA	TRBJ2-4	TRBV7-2	TGTGCCAGCAGCTTTGGACTAGCGGGGGGGGTCGTGGCCAAAAACATTCAGTACTTC	CASSFGLAGGVVAKNIQYF
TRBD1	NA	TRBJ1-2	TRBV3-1	TGTGCCAGCAGCCCGCCGGGACAGGGGAACGCACCCTACACCTTC	CASSPPGQGNAPYTF
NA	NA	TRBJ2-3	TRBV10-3	TGTGCCATCAGGGACTATGCAGATACGCAGTATTTT	CAIRDYADTQYF
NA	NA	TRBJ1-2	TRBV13	TGTGCCAGCAGCTTAGGTCATGGCAGGTCCTATGGCTACACCTTC	CASSLGHGRSYGYTF
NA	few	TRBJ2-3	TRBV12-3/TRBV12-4	TGTGCCAGCAGCCCACTAGCAATCCCCCCAGATACGCAGTATTTT	CASSPLAIPPDTQYF
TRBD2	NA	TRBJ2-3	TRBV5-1	TGCGCCAGCAGCCCCCTGACTAGCGGGAGAAGCACAGATACGCAGTATTTT	CASSPLTSGRSTDTQYF
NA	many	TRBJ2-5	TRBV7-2	TGTGCCAGCAGCTTAGCGGGTCGGGGGGAGACCCAGTACTTC	CASSLAGRGETQYF
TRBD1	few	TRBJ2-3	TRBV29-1	TGCAGCGTTGGAGGACAGGGGGTCACAGATACGCAGTATTTT	CSVGGQGVTDTQYF
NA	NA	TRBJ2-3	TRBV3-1	TGTGGCAGCAGCCAAGCCGGGGGTACGCAGTATTTT	CGSSQAGGTQYF
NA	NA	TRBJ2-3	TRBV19	TGTGCCAGTAGTAACACCGGGAGAGGCACAGATACGCAGTATTTT	CASSNTGRGTDTQYF
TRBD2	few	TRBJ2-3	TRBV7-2	TGTGCCAGCAGCGTCCCGGGACTAGCGGGAGGGTTTACTAGCACAGATACGCAGTATTTT	CASSVPGLAGGFTSTDTQYF
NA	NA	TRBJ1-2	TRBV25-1	TGTGCCAGCAACTATGGCTGCACCTTC	CASNYGCTF
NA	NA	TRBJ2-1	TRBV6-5	TGTGCCAGCAGTTACTCGTTCATAGGACACCTCTACAATGAGCAGTTCTTC	CASSYSFIGHLYNEQFF
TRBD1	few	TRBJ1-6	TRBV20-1	TGCAGTGCTAGAGAAAACAGGGGATTTGATTCACCCCTCCACTTT	CSARENRGFDSPLHF
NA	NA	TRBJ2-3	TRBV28	TGTGCCAGCAGTTTTAGCCCCCGGGAGACCACAGATACGCAGTATTTT	CASSFSPRETTDTQYF
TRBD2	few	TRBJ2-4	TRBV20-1	TGCAGTGCTAGGGATAGCGGGGTAGCCAAAAACATTCAGTACTTC	CSARDSGVAKNIQYF
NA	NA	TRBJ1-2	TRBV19	TGTGCCAGTAGTATCGGGACAAGGGGTGGCTACACCTTC	CASSIGTRGGYTF
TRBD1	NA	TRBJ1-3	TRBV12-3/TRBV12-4	TGTGCCAGCAGTTTACAACACAGGGGTGGAAACACCATATATTTT	CASSLQHRGGNTIYF
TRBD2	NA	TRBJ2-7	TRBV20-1	TGCAGTGCTAGTCGAGGACTAGCGGGGGGATACGAGCAGTACTTC	CSASRGLAGGYEQYF
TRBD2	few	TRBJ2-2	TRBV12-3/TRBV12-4	TGTGCCAGCAGTTTACTGGGACTAGTTGCCGGGGAGCTGTTTTTT	CASSLLGLVAGELFF
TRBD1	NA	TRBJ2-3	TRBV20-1	TGCAGTGCTCGACAGGGGTCGAGCACAGATACGCAGTATTTT	CSARQGSSTDTQYF
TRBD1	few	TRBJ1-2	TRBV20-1	TGCAGTGCTAGAGTGGCCAGGGGGATTGACTATGGCTACACCTTC	CSARVARGIDYGYTF
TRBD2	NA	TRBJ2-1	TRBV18	TGTGCCAGCTCACCATCGCTAGCGGGGGCGGGGAATGAGCACTTCTTC	CASSPSLAGAGNEHFF
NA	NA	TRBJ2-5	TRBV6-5	TGTGCCAGCAGTTATTCCCGGGGCCATGCCAAAGAGACCCAGTACTTC	CASSYSRGHAKETQYF
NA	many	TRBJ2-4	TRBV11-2	TGTGCCAGCAGCCCCCTTGGCAAAAACATTCAGTACTTC	CASSPLGKNIQYF
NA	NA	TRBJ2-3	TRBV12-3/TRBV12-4	TGTGCCAGCAGTTTTCTAGCGAGGAGCACAGATATGCAGTATTTT	CASSFLARSTDMQYF
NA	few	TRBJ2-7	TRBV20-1	TGCAGTGCCCTCGCAGGGTACGAGCAGTACTTC	CSALAGYEQYF
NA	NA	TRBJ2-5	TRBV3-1	TGTGCCAGCAGCCAAGATCTTGGGTCCACCCAAGAGACCCAGTACTTC	CASSQDLGSTQETQYF
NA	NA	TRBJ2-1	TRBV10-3	TGTGCCATCAAGGGCGACGGGAGCTCCTACAATGAGCAGTTCTTC	CAIKGDGSSYNEQFF
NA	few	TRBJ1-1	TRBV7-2	TGTGCCAGCAGCTTACAAGCGGGGGCAGGGCAGAACACTGAAGCTTTCTTT	CASSLQAGAGQNTEAFF
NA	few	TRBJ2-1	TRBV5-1	TGCGCCAGCAGCGTGACTGAGCTCGATGAGCAGTTCTTC	CASSVTELDEQFF
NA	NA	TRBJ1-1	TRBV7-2	TGTGCCAGCAGCTTAGCTGCTAGGACCTATAACACTGAAGCTTTCTTT	CASSLAARTYNTEAFF
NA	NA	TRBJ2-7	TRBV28	TGTGCCAGCAGTTTACGGAGACACTCCGGCTACGAGCAGTACTTC	CASSLRRHSGYEQYF
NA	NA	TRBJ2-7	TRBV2	TGTGCCAGCAGTGAGGAGTGGTACTCCTACGAGCAGTACTTC	CASSEEWYSYEQYF
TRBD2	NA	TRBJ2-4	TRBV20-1	TGCAGTGCTGGACCCCTAACTAGCGGGGGAAACATTCAGTACTTC	CSAGPLTSGGNIQYF
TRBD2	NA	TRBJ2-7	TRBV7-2	TGTGCCAGCAGCTTATACGGGGGGGACTCCTACGAGCAGTACTTC	CASSLYGGDSYEQYF
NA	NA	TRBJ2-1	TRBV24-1	TGTGCCACCAGTGATTTGGGGGCAGAAGCCTACAATGAGCAGTTCTTC	CATSDLGAEAYNEQFF
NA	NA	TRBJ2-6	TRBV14	TGTGCCAGCAGCCAAGTGTTGGGCGAGGTCCTGACTTTC	CASSQVLGEVLTF
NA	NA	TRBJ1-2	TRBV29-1	TGCAGCGTTGAAGATTTCTTGGGTGTACAGGGCTATGGCTACACCTTC	CSVEDFLGVQGYGYTF
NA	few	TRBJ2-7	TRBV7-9	TGTGCCAGCAGCTTAGCAACACAGGGAAGCTCCTACGAGCAGTACTTC	CASSLATQGSSYEQYF
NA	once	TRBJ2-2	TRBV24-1	TGTGCCACCAGTGCAGGGCAGTGGACCGGGGAGCTGTTTTTT	CATSAGQWTGELFF
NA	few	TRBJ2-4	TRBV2	TGTGCCAGCAGTGAAGCGAACAGGGTAAACATTCAGTACTTC	CASSEANRVNIQYF